Detailed here is one TCR beta chain. The specificity of this receptor is unknown. Per-nucleotide qualities are absent, and no much larger clonotype sits a single base away. Receptor amplification or capture employed the immunoSEQ multiplex PCR assay. What TCRdb holds here is the immuneACCESS table cut down to in-frame rearrangements. Part of the clones is not present; checked against another copy, under half of the missing clones reflect an unresolved V gene, and the others are unexplained. The sample has about 100,000 clones on record, approximately 93% of them singletons. The leading ten clones occupy around 0.99% of the sample. The CDR3, cysteine through phenylalanine, is 16 amino acids long. Only the CDR3 part of the read is kept: 48 bases, read in frame from the first base. V is cut back by 4 bases and J by 7 bases, with 7 bases in the junction unmatched. The germline V gene encodes CDR1 SGHTS and CDR2 YDEGEE.

This entry is derived from a study of T cell changes during pregnancy in multiple sclerosis (dated by TCRdb to between 2017 and 2020). As for the study more broadly: The study examined how the T cell repertoire changed over the course of pregnancy in women with multiple sclerosis.

In this chain, TRBV5-8 is recombined with TRBJ2-3, with 15 middle bases fitting TRBD2. This clonotype originated in a female donor with multiple sclerosis, enrolled in a pregnancy study. The sample here was peripheral blood, taken after pregnancy. The CDR3 region has the sequence CASSPGTSGRSHTQYF. The DNA sequence reads TGTGCCAGCAGCCCTGGGACTAGCGGGAGGTCCCATACGCAGTATTTT. The full variable domain, completed from the reference TRBV5-8 and TRBJ2-3 proteins outside the CDR3, reads EAGVTQSPTHLIKTRGQQATLRCSPISGHTSVYWYQQALGLGLQFLLWYDEGEERNRGNFPPRFSGRQFPNYSSELNVNALELEDSALYLCASSPGTSGRSHTQYFGPGTRLTVL.